Shown below are 25 T cell receptor beta chains from a single sample sequenced in a study of T cell repertoires in cytomegalovirus infection. TCRdb reprocessed the reads via MiXCR and lists one record per CDR3 protein. The repertoire holds 50,000 or so distinct CDR3 sequences, with 20% as singletons. Antigens of these TCRs are unknown. The sequencing here drew on CD8+ T cells from cultured PBMCs, taken from culture after CMV antigen stimulation. The origin of the receptors is a human donor in good health (CMV status not recorded). Some clones in this sample may be carry-over from other donors' samples.

V gene TRBV4-1 combines with J gene TRBJ2-1, with 9 bases that match TRBD1. CDR3 size: 14 residues. Germline V lookup: CDR1 MGHRA, CDR2 YSYEKL. The V and J ends lost 4 bases and 6 bases, in that order; junction bases with no gene match: 4. The CDR3 spells CASSLPGQGNEQFF. CDR3 coding DNA: TGCGCCAGCAGCCTCCCGGGACAGGGCAATGAGCAGTTCTTC.

V and J are TRBV5-4 and TRBJ2-1; D unclear. Per germline, CDR1 SGHNT and CDR2 YYREEE (reference sequence). V lost 1 base and J lost 2, with 13 bases in between. The CDR3 contains 16 residues. The CDR3 reads CASSLPPRAAYNEQFF. In nucleotides, the CDR3 is TGTGCCAGCAGCTTGCCGCCTAGGGCGGCCTACAATGAGCAGTTCTTC.

The chain employs TRBV29-1 and TRBJ2-7; D is possibly TRBD1 (6 bases). The CDR3 totals 13 residues. CDR1 SQVTM and CDR2 ANQGSEA come from the germline V gene. Trimming took off 6 bases at V and 3 bases at J, with 15 bases between the two ends. This CDR3 reads CSVEMGQDYEQYF. The CDR3 coding sequence is TGCAGCGTGGAGATGGGACAAGACTACGAGCAGTACTTC.

This clonotype was picked up a small number of times. The V and J genes are TRBV20-1 and TRBJ1-5, with 8 bases that match TRBD1. V was pared by 2 bases and J by 5 bases, with 8 bases of the junction left unmatched. This CDR3 contains 15 residues. In germline, CDR1 is DFQATT, CDR2 SNEGSKA (reference sequence). The CDR3 spells CSARQPGGGDQPQHF. The CDR3 DNA follows: TGCAGTGCTAGACAACCAGGGGGCGGGGATCAGCCCCAGCATTTT.

In its sample, this clonotype was seen a few times. The chain is built from TRBV20-1 and TRBJ1-5; no reliable D call. With 4 bases removed from V and 0 bases from J, the gap between germline ends came to 7 bases. This CDR3 comprises 13 residues. Germline CDR1 reads DFQATT; CDR2 reads SNEGSKA (reference sequence). The CDR3: CSAIGLSNQPQHF. The CDR3 nucleotides read TGCAGTGCTATTGGGCTTAGCAATCAGCCCCAGCATTTT.

The chain is built from TRBV7-7 and TRBJ2-7; 11 positions match TRBD1. The V and J ends lost 5 bases and 4 bases, in that order; junction bases with no gene match: 10. CDR3 length: 16 residues. Germline CDR1 SSHAT, CDR2 FNYEAQ (reference sequence). The CDR3 nucleotides are TGTGCCAGCAGCCGCCCGTACGGACAGGGGGCTTACGAGCAGTACTTC. Residues: CASSRPYGQGAYEQYF.

The gene calls are TRBV29-1 and TRBJ1-5; TRBD1 might be the D (6 bases). In germline, CDR1 is SQVTM, CDR2 ANQGSEA. The CDR3 contains 12 residues. V shed 7 bases and J shed 3 bases, with 10 bases lying between them. The CDR3, as DNA: TGCAGCGCCGGGACACTCAATCAGCCCCAGCATTTT. Amino acid sequence: CSAGTLNQPQHF.

This clonotype was picked up a small number of times. The rearrangement uses TRBV12-3 or TRBV12-4 and TRBJ2-2; TRBD1 matches 8 bases. The ends lost 1 base at V and 4 bases at J; junction bases unmatched: 8. There are 17 residues in the CDR3. The CDR3 region is CASSLGGQDRFTGELFF. CDR3 coding DNA: TGTGCCAGCAGTTTAGGGGGACAGGACCGATTCACCGGGGAGCTGTTTTTT.

The chain joins TRBV7-2 to TRBJ1-2, with D hard to call. Germline-derived CDR1 and CDR2 are SGHTA and FQGNSA. Deletions cut 5 bases from V and 2 bases from J, with 9 bases between. The CDR3 is made up of 13 amino acids. The CDR3 sequence: CASSQTPNYGYTF. CDR3 bases: TGTGCCAGCAGCCAGACACCGAACTATGGCTACACCTTC.

This clonotype was recorded many times. This chain uses TRBV4-2 with TRBJ1-1; 9 bases align to TRBD1. The CDR3 sequence is 17 residues long. The V and J ends lost 4 bases and 1 base, in that order; junction bases with no gene match: 10. The germline V gene has CDR1 LGHNA and CDR2 YNFKEQ. For the CDR3, the DNA is TGTGCCAGCAGCCCTCGGACAGGGGAGAGGAGGAACACTGAAGCTTTCTTT. Its translation is CASSPRTGERRNTEAFF.

This clonotype was detected ten times or more. The chain combines TRBV7-3 with TRBJ1-1; D uncertain. The CDR3 consists of 13 residues. The ends were cut back, 4 bases at V and 2 bases at J, with 8 bases in the middle. Per the germline V gene, CDR1 is SGHTA and CDR2 is FQGTGA. CDR3 amino acids: CASSSSDNTEAFF. The CDR3 DNA reads TGTGCCAGCAGCTCCTCAGACAACACTGAAGCTTTCTTT.

The V call is TRBV7-2, the J call TRBJ2-1; D unresolved. Trimming took off 2 bases at V and 7 bases at J, with 12 bases between the two ends. Germline V lookup: CDR1 SGHTA, CDR2 FQGNSA. The CDR3 length is 14 residues. CDR3 nucleotides: TGTGCCAGCAGCTTACCAGAAGGTGAGAATGAGCAGTTCTTC. Residues: CASSLPEGENEQFF.

This clonotype was picked up many times. J is TRBJ2-5 and V is TRBV7-2; D is perhaps TRBD2 (5 bases). Between the trimmed V and J ends, which lost 5 bases and 1 base, there was a span of 14 bases. Germline V gives CDR1 SGHTA, CDR2 FQGNSA. The CDR3 has 15 amino acids. Written as DNA, the CDR3 is TGTGCCAGCAGCGGCCATACTGGGAGCCAAGAGACCCAGTACTTC. This codes for CASSGHTGSQETQYF.

The chain employs TRBV7-3 and TRBJ2-3; 8 positions match TRBD2. Trimming at V came to 4 bases and at J to 6 bases, leaving 9 bases not matched to a gene. The CDR3 runs 15 residues. The germline V gene encodes CDR1 SGHTA and CDR2 FQGTGA. The CDR3 DNA is TGTGCCAGCAGCTCCCAAAGCGGGAGAGGGGATACGCAGTATTTT. Residues: CASSSQSGRGDTQYF.

A few counts support this clonotype. The chain employs TRBV6-1 and TRBJ2-1; the match to TRBD2 covers 7 bases. The CDR3 extends over 16 amino acids. CDR1 and CDR2 from the germline V gene are MNHNS and SASEGT. Trimming removed 2 bases from V and 3 bases from J; junction bases left unmatched: 7. The CDR3 DNA is TGTGCCAGCAGTGAACCCCCTAGCGGCTTCTACAATGAGCAGTTCTTC. It translates to CASSEPPSGFYNEQFF.

This clonotype was recorded a few times. The gene calls are TRBV7-9 and TRBJ2-7, with TRBD2 matching over 13 bases. This CDR3 has 16 amino acids. The germline gives CDR1 SEHNR, CDR2 FQNEAQ (reference sequence). V shed 1 base and J 6 bases; nucleotides not matched to a gene: 6. In DNA, the CDR3 is TGTGCCAGCAGCTTAGGGGGACTAGCGGGACCCCTCGAGCAGTACTTC. As protein: CASSLGGLAGPLEQYF.

J is TRBJ2-3 and V is TRBV6-1, with D tentatively TRBD1 (5 bases). Germline lookup yields CDR1 MNHNS and CDR2 SASEGT. This CDR3 is built from 15 residues. Trimming cost V 1 base and J 2 bases, with 10 bases left between them. CDR3 nucleotides: TGTGCCAGCAGTGAAGGACAGATTCTCACAGATACGCAGTATTTT. It specifies CASSEGQILTDTQYF.

This clonotype has only a few counts. The chain joins TRBV12-3 or TRBV12-4 to TRBJ2-1; D perhaps matches TRBD2 (5 bases). Trimming removed 7 bases at V and 8 bases at J, with 15 bases between. This CDR3 is 13 amino acids long. Written as DNA, the CDR3 is TGTGCCAGCACTGCGGGCCCCCGTGATGAGCAGTTCTTC. Amino acids: CASTAGPRDEQFF.

The chain carries TRBV28 and TRBJ2-7, with TRBD2 identical over 7 bases. Trimming removed 6 bases from V and 6 bases from J; junction bases left unmatched: 11. From germline, CDR1 is MDHEN and CDR2 SYDVKM. The CDR3 consists of 14 residues. The CDR3, as DNA: TGTGCCAGCAGCAAGTTGACTAGCACCTCCGAGCAGTACTTC. Amino acids: CASSKLTSTSEQYF.

The genes are TRBV28 and TRBJ2-1, with 8 nucleotides matching TRBD1. The V segment lost 7 bases and the J segment 5 bases; nucleotides outside the gene matches: 22. The CDR3 has 19 residues. Per germline, CDR1 MDHEN and CDR2 SYDVKM. CDR3 coding DNA: TGTGCCAGCACCCCACCCGGGACAGGTGTACTGATCCCCCACAATGAGCAGTTCTTC. This encodes CASTPPGTGVLIPHNEQFF.

This chain connects TRBV28 to TRBJ2-7; D is possibly TRBD2 (6 bases). Germline CDR1 MDHEN, CDR2 SYDVKM. The CDR3 spans 13 residues. V dropped 7 bases and J dropped 2 bases, with 12 bases sitting between them. CDR3 amino acids: CASNLRGPYEQYF. The CDR3 DNA follows: TGTGCCAGCAATTTGCGGGGACCCTACGAGCAGTACTTC.

The chain couples TRBV19 to TRBJ1-2, with D hard to call. V was clipped by 6 bases and J by 0 bases, with 14 bases between them. This CDR3 has 15 amino acids. CDR1 is LNHDA, CDR2 SQIVND, per germline (reference sequence). CDR3 nucleotide sequence: TGTGCCAGTAGCCCGGAAGGGCGTGCTAACTATGGCTACACCTTC. Its protein product is CASSPEGRANYGYTF.

The rearrangement links TRBV7-2 to TRBJ1-1, with 9 bases matching TRBD1. J gave up 2 bases and V 5 bases, and 15 bases lay outside the gene matches. The CDR3 extends over 18 amino acids. CDR1 is SGHTA, CDR2 FQGNSA, per germline. CDR3 protein: CASSLLGGQGVVNTEAFF. The CDR3 DNA reads as TGTGCCAGCAGCCTCTTAGGGGGACAGGGAGTAGTAAACACTGAAGCTTTCTTT.

This clonotype was detected once. V gene TRBV7-6 combines with J gene TRBJ1-1; D gene ambiguous. CDR1 and CDR2 from the germline V gene are SGHVS and FNYEAQ. V was clipped by 5 bases and J by 4 bases, with 8 bases between them. The CDR3 consists of 12 residues. The CDR3 is CASSRGLTEAFF. Here the CDR3 DNA reads TGTGCCAGCAGCCGTGGACTCACTGAAGCTTTCTTT.

The rearrangement joins TRBV4-2 to TRBJ2-5; TRBD2 matches at 8 bases. The CDR3 has 17 residues. In germline, CDR1 is LGHNA, CDR2 YNFKEQ. Trimming took 1 base from V and 1 from J; bases not matched to a gene: 8. Written as DNA, the CDR3 is TGTGCCAGCAGCCAAGCCTCTAGCGGGCCCCCCCAAGAGACCCAGTACTTC. It encodes CASSQASSGPPQETQYF.